This TCR beta chain was identified in a study of blood T cell repertoires in COVID-19. The overall study: Whether acute or convalescent, the COVID-19 samples came from the United States, Italy and Spain. From T cells, B-cell-depleted T cells, or PBMCs came the material, which was cDNA or gDNA.

V lost 3 bases to trimming and J lost 8 bases; unmatched junction nucleotides: 5. CDR1 MNHNS and CDR2 SASEGT come from the germline V gene. This CDR3 is built from 13 residues. The table came from immunoSEQ multiplex PCR; TCRdb's copy has only in-frame clones and leaves some out. The sample records roughly 70,000 clones, approximately 92% being singletons. Sequencing was done on a sample of peripheral blood. This chain joins TRBV6-1 and TRBJ1-2; 8 bases agree with TRBD1. The clonotype was recovered from a man older than 75 with acute or convalescent COVID-19. CDR3: CASSDRQGFGYTF. DNA of the CDR3: TGTGCCAGCAGTGACCGACAGGGGTTCGGCTACACCTTC.